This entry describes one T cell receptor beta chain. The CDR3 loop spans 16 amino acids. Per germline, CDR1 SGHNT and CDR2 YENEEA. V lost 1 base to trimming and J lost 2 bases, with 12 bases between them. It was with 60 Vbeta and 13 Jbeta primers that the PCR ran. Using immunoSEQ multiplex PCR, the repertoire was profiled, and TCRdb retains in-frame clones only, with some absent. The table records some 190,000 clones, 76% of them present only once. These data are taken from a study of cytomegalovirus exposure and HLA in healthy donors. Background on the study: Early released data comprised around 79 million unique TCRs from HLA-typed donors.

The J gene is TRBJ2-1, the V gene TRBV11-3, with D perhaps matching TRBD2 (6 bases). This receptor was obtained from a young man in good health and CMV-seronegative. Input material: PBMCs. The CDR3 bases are TGTGCCAGCAGCTTAGGGGGCGGGACCCCCTACAATGAGCAGTTCTTC. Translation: CASSLGGGTPYNEQFF.